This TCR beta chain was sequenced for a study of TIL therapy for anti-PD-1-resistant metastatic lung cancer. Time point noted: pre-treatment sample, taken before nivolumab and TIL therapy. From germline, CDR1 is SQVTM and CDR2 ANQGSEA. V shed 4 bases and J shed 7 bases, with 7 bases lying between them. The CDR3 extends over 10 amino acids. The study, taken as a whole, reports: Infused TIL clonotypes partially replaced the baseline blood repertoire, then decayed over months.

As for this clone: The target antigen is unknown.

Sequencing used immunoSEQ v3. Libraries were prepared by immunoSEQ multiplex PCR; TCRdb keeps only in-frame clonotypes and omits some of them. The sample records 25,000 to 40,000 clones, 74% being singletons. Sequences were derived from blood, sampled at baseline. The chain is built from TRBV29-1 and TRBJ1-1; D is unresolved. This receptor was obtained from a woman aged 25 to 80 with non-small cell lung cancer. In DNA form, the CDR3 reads TGCAGCGTTGTCAGAAATGAAGCTTTCTTT. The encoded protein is CSVVRNEAFF.